Below, 3 T cell receptor beta chains from the same sample are listed, as sequenced in a study of identical twins. TCRdb re-called the 5' RACE reads through MiXCR, storing one row per CDR3 protein. The data contain 350,000 to 400,000 distinct CDR3 sequences, roughly 9% of them seen just once; the ten biggest clones take up about 8.1%. The sample taken for sequencing was naive T cells sorted from blood. These receptors came from a woman in her 50s in good health.

This clonotype was counted between two and nine times. The chain employs TRBV3-1 and TRBJ1-1; TRBD1 is a possible D gene (6 bases). Germline CDR1 and CDR2: LGHDT and YNNKEL (reference sequence). This CDR3 spans 14 amino acids. V shed 4 bases and J shed 1 base, with 10 bases lying between them. CDR3 nucleotide sequence: TGTGCCAGCAGCCCATCACAGGGGAACACTGAAGCTTTCTTT. Amino acid sequence: CASSPSQGNTEAFF.

The CDR3 is CASSYQGSQPQHF. CDR3 DNA sequence: TGTGCCAGCAGTTACCAGGGCAGTCAGCCCCAGCATTTT. J is TRBJ1-5 and V is TRBV6-5; possibly TRBD1 for D (5 bases). This CDR3 spans 13 amino acids. V lost 2 bases and J lost 6, with 8 bases in between. In germline, CDR1 is MNHEY, CDR2 SVGAGI.

The rearrangement joins TRBV20-1 to TRBJ2-7; D assignment may be TRBD1 or TRBD2 (5 bases each). The germline V gene has CDR1 DFQATT and CDR2 SNEGSKA (reference sequence). The CDR3 has 15 residues. V lost 3 bases and J 0 bases, leaving 15 bases between the germline ends. The DNA of the CDR3 is TGCAGTGCTAGGGACCCGGGACGGAGCTCCTACGAGCAGTACTTC. Its translation is CSARDPGRSSYEQYF.